This T cell receptor beta chain derives from a study of blood T cell repertoires in COVID-19. The V gene end was trimmed by 1 base and the J gene end by 7 bases; junction bases not matched to a gene: 5. The CDR3 extends over 15 amino acids. Germline V gives CDR1 SGHNT, CDR2 YENEEA. Methods used by the authors: Amplification of reference gene primers was used by the study to estimate nucleated cell counts. Clones were sequenced by immunoSEQ multiplex PCR, and TCRdb holds only the in-frame ones, with some missing. The V and J calls and the clone size are those of that table, but D and trimming were determined from the DNA. This sample has under 140,000 clones, with nearly 90% found just once.

The sequenced sample was peripheral blood. The chain combines TRBV11-3 with TRBJ2-1; 9 nucleotides match TRBD2. The receptor was derived from a human donor in a cohort sampled during active COVID-19. The CDR3 coding sequence is TGTGCCAGCAGCTTAGGCGGGAGGGTGAAAAATGAGCAGTTCTTC. Translation gives CASSLGGRVKNEQFF.